This paragraph reports one TCR beta chain. Its antigen is not known. This sample is drawn from a study of T cell responses to AZD1222 COVID-19 vaccine. Regarding the study as a whole: Close to half of all spike-specific TCRs reportedly target regions of the variants that are unmutated.

Clones were sequenced by immunoSEQ multiplex PCR, and TCRdb holds only the in-frame ones, with some missing. Of about 130,000 clones listed, roughly nine tenths were seen once; the top ten hold over 8%. V lost 6 bases and J lost 0, with 9 bases in between. The CDR3 is 13 amino acids. Per the germline V gene, CDR1 is SQVTM and CDR2 is ANQGSEA. The TCR originated in an adult who received the AZD1222 COVID-19 vaccine. The sample consisted of peripheral blood, taken 28 days after the second AZD1222 dose. The chain links TRBV29-1 to TRBJ1-5; D is possibly TRBD1 (6 bases). The CDR3 loop is CSVGADSNQPQHF. For the CDR3, the DNA is TGCAGCGTGGGGGCGGATAGCAATCAGCCCCAGCATTTT. The full variable domain, in which reference TRBV29-1 and TRBJ1-5 provide the parts outside the CDR3, is SAVISQKPSRDICQRGTSLTIQCQVDSQVTMMFWYRQQPGQSLTLIATANQGSEATYESGFVIDKFPISRPNLTFSTLTVSNMSPEDSSIYLCSVGADSNQPQHFGDGTRLSIL.